These T cell receptor beta chains were read from a single sample in a study of OX40 agonist ivuxolimab in advanced cancers. Assay used: immunoSEQ multiplex PCR; TCRdb lists only in-frame clones, some missing. The table includes tens of thousands of clones, roughly nine tenths detected once. The input for sequencing was CD4+ or CD8+ T cells sorted from blood, taken in a trial of the OX40 agonist ivuxolimab. All receptors derive from an adult with an advanced solid tumor such as melanoma, head and neck, liver or kidney cancer. The CDR3 runs from the conserved cysteine through the conserved F or W. D genes are given only for firm matches. Clone size is not always given. Where it is, it says once, few, many or a class for expanded clones.

v_gene,d_gene,abundance,j_gene,CDR3nt,CDR3aa
TRBV28,TRBD1,.,TRBJ1-2,TGTGCCAGCACCAGATATCAGGGGGCAAATGTCTATGGCTACACCTTC,CASTRYQGANVYGYTF
TRBV7-7,TRBD2,.,TRBJ2-1,TGTGCTAGCAGCTTAGTTGCGGGAGCTGGAAATGAGCAGTTCTTC,CASSLVAGAGNEQFF
TRBV6-6,.,once,TRBJ1-3,TGTGCCAGCAGTTACTTTAGGGGGGCGTCCGGAAACACCATATATTTT,CASSYFRGASGNTIYF
TRBV10-1,.,.,TRBJ2-1,TGCGCCAGCAGCGTACGGGGGCGGTGTGAGCAGTTCTTC,CASSVRGRCEQFF
TRBV27,TRBD2,.,TRBJ2-7,TGTGCCAGCAGTTGGACTAGCGTAGTCTACGAGCAGTACTTC,CASSWTSVVYEQYF
TRBV7-9,.,.,TRBJ1-4,TGTGCCAGCAGCCTTACGGGGAGTCCAACTAATGAAAAACTGTTTTTT,CASSLTGSPTNEKLFF
TRBV7-3,TRBD1,once,TRBJ1-1,TGTGCCAGCAGCTTATCAGGACAGGGGATTACTGAAGCTTTCTTT,CASSLSGQGITEAFF
TRBV9,.,.,TRBJ1-4,TGTGCCAGCAGCGACACCGGGACAAGAACAACTAATGAAAAACTGTTTTTT,CASSDTGTRTTNEKLFF
TRBV29-1,.,.,TRBJ1-2,TGCAGCGTTGTGTTAGGGGTCTATGGCTACACCTTC,CSVVLGVYGYTF
TRBV27,TRBD2,.,TRBJ2-7,TGTGCCAGCAGTTTGAGCGGGATCTCCTACGAGCAGTACTTC,CASSLSGISYEQYF
TRBV29-1,.,.,TRBJ2-3,TGCAGCCAGCTGGTCACAGATACGCAGTATTTT,CSQLVTDTQYF
TRBV29-1,.,.,TRBJ2-7,TGCAGCGCCAGGGTGCCCTACGAGCAGTACTTC,CSARVPYEQYF
TRBV11-2,TRBD2,.,TRBJ2-5,TGTGCCAGCAGCTTAGCAATGGGGGAGGGGCTGAAGACCCAGTACTTC,CASSLAMGEGLKTQYF
TRBV6-5,.,.,TRBJ2-7,TGTGCCAGCAGCTCCTGGGGGGACGAGCAGTACTTC,CASSSWGDEQYF
TRBV29-1,TRBD1,.,TRBJ2-1,TGCAGCGTTGAACCGGGACAGGTCATTTCGAATGAGCAGTTCTTC,CSVEPGQVISNEQFF
TRBV27,.,.,TRBJ2-6,TGTGCCAGCAGTTTAATGGGTTCTGGGGCCAACGTCCTGACTTTC,CASSLMGSGANVLTF
TRBV5-1,TRBD1,.,TRBJ2-1,TGCGCCAGCAGCTTGGTGACAGGGCCCACCAATGAGCAGTTCTTC,CASSLVTGPTNEQFF
TRBV7-2,.,.,TRBJ1-5,TGTGCCAGCAGCCATGACACAGGGCTTAGCAATCAGCCCCAGCATTTT,CASSHDTGLSNQPQHF
TRBV4-1,TRBD1,once,TRBJ2-2,TGCGCCAGCAGCCTCCTGGCTCCGGGACAGGGTGGCGGGGAGCTGTTTTTT,CASSLLAPGQGGGELFF
TRBV4-2,TRBD1,.,TRBJ1-1,TGTGCCAGCAGCAGGACAGGGGCTCTGACTGAAGCTTTCTTT,CASSRTGALTEAFF
TRBV9,.,.,TRBJ1-2,TGTGCCAGCAGCCTAGAAGGGGAGGCTAACTATGGCTACACCTTC,CASSLEGEANYGYTF
TRBV27,.,.,TRBJ2-1,TGTGCCAGCAGTCGTCTTAGCTCCTACAATGAGCAGTTCTTC,CASSRLSSYNEQFF
TRBV29-1,TRBD1,.,TRBJ2-1,TGCAGCGACAGGGGGGCCTACAATGAGCAGTTCTTC,CSDRGAYNEQFF
TRBV2,TRBD2,.,TRBJ2-3,TGTGCCAGGGGACTAGCGGTCACAGATACGCAGTATTTT,CARGLAVTDTQYF
TRBV4-1,TRBD1,.,TRBJ1-5,TGCGCCAGCAGCCTCGGGACAGGCCTTTTTACCCAGCATTTT,CASSLGTGLFTQHF
TRBV27,.,.,TRBJ2-7,TGTGCCAGCAGTATCGGGGCCAACTACGAGCAGTACTTC,CASSIGANYEQYF
TRBV5-1,.,.,TRBJ1-3,TGCGCCAGCAGCTCCTCCGGGACGGAGCCTCAGTCCTCTGGAAACACCATATATTTT,CASSSSGTEPQSSGNTIYF
TRBV5-1,.,.,TRBJ1-1,TGCGCCAGCAGCTTGAGCGGGCAGAACACTGAAGCTTTCTTT,CASSLSGQNTEAFF
TRBV27,.,.,TRBJ1-1,TGTGCCAGCAGTTTATCGGTTTCAGGACAGTCTTTCTTT,CASSLSVSGQSFF
TRBV5-8,.,.,TRBJ1-4,TGTGCCAGCAGCAAAACAGGGAAACTGTTTTTT,CASSKTGKLFF
TRBV5-4,TRBD1,.,TRBJ2-7,TGTGCCAGCAGCGCGGACAGGGGTTCCTACGAGCAGTACTTC,CASSADRGSYEQYF
TRBV27,TRBD1,.,TRBJ2-1,TGTGCCAGCAGTTCTATCGGACAGGGACAGTTCTTC,CASSSIGQGQFF
TRBV6-1,.,.,TRBJ1-1,TGTGCCAGCACCGCCATGTGGCCGGGGTGGGCTTTCTTT,CASTAMWPGWAFF